The 10 T cell receptor beta chains listed next were all sequenced from one sample in a study of CD8+ T cells in alopecia areata. RNA extraction was followed by reverse transcription into cDNA, which acted as the sequencing template. Libraries were prepared by immunoSEQ multiplex PCR; TCRdb keeps only in-frame clonotypes and omits some of them. The table records roughly 140,000 clones, around two thirds of them present only once. The specimen sequenced was CD8+ T cells sorted from blood. These receptors all come from a human donor in good health.

The rearrangement links TRBV30 to TRBJ2-7; TRBD1 matches 7 bases. The germline CDR1 and CDR2 sequences are GTSNPN and SVGIG (reference sequence). The V segment lost 4 bases and the J segment 5 bases; nucleotides outside the gene matches: 11. This CDR3 is 14 amino acids long. CDR3 DNA sequence: TGTGCCTGGACTTTGTCACAGGGGCCGGACGAGCAGTACTTC. It is translated as CAWTLSQGPDEQYF.

V and J are TRBV29-1 and TRBJ2-1; 7 bases map to TRBD2. V was clipped by 7 bases and J by 7 bases; unmatched bases: 4. Germline values: CDR1 SQVTM, CDR2 ANQGSEA. This CDR3 has 11 amino acids. The DNA for the CDR3 is TGCAGCGGGGAGGGGCGGAATGAGCAGTTCTTC. Its protein is CSGEGRNEQFF.

The gene calls are TRBV27 and TRBJ1-1, with D perhaps matching TRBD1 (6 bases). Trimming stripped 4 bases from V and 3 bases from J, with 9 bases between. Germline V gene sequence: CDR1 MNHEY, CDR2 SMNVEV (reference sequence). CDR3 length: 13 amino acids. CDR3: CASSYRDDTEAFF. The CDR3 coding sequence is TGTGCCAGCAGTTACAGGGATGACACTGAAGCTTTCTTT.

Only a few counts were recorded for this clone. Here the CDR3 reads CASSQRRDSLQSQHF. CDR3 coding DNA: TGCGCCAGCAGCCAAAGGCGGGACAGTCTCCAGTCCCAGCATTTT. The rearrangement uses TRBV4-1 and TRBJ1-5; TRBD1 aligns across 7 bases. The ends lost 2 bases at V and 11 bases at J; junction bases unmatched: 12. The CDR3 length is 15 residues. The germline V gene encodes CDR1 MGHRA and CDR2 YSYEKL.

The chain combines TRBV19 with TRBJ2-2; D is unresolved. The CDR3 contains 12 residues. Trimming left V 8 bases short and J 5 bases short, with 9 bases between. Germline V gene lookup returns CDR1 LNHDA and CDR2 SQIVND (reference sequence). The CDR3 DNA reads TGTGCCAGTCTTAGCTTAACCGGGGAGCTGTTTTTT. Amino acids: CASLSLTGELFF.

This clone was seen just once. This chain uses TRBV30 with TRBJ2-5, with 12 bases identical to TRBD1. This CDR3 has 14 amino acids. V lost 8 bases and J lost 2; bases outside the gene matches: 6. Germline V CDR1 and CDR2: GTSNPN, SVGIG (reference sequence). CDR3 in amino acids: CAGTGGGLQETQYF. As DNA, the CDR3 is TGTGCCGGGACAGGGGGCGGCCTTCAAGAGACCCAGTACTTC.

CDR3 in amino acids: CASSQFAHRAGTEAFF. The CDR3, as DNA: TGTGCCAGCAGCCAATTCGCTCATAGGGCCGGGACTGAAGCTTTCTTT. The rearrangement uses TRBV11-2 and TRBJ1-1; D call uncertain. The CDR3 is made up of 16 amino acids. V lost 5 bases, J lost 5 bases, and 21 bases lay in between. Germline V gene data show CDR1 as SGHAT and CDR2 as FQNNGV.

This chain joins TRBV9 and TRBJ2-3, with 10 bases fitting TRBD2. The CDR3 covers 14 residues. After removal of 7 bases from V and 3 bases from J, the junction contained 5 bases not matched to a gene. Per the germline V gene, CDR1 is SGDLS and CDR2 is YYNGEE. The CDR3 sequence: CASASGSLTDTQYF. CDR3 DNA sequence: TGTGCCAGCGCTAGCGGGAGTCTTACAGATACGCAGTATTTT.

The chain recombines TRBV30 with TRBJ2-7; the match to TRBD2 covers 14 bases. The V and J ends lost 3 bases and 4 bases, in that order; junction bases with no gene match: 5. The CDR3 covers 15 residues. Germline CDR1 reads GTSNPN; CDR2 reads SVGIG (reference sequence). The CDR3 DNA sequence: TGTGCCTGGAGCGCAGGGACTAGCGGGAGATACGAGCAGTACTTC. Translated: CAWSAGTSGRYEQYF.

The genes are TRBV27 and TRBJ2-7; weak D call: TRBD2 (5 bases). The germline V and J ends were trimmed by 1 base and 5 bases, with 12 bases remaining between them. Germline CDR1 and CDR2: MNHEY and SMNVEV (reference sequence). There are 14 residues in the CDR3. CDR3 region: CASSLWVSGDEQYF. The CDR3 DNA is TGTGCCAGCAGTTTATGGGTAAGCGGTGACGAGCAGTACTTC.